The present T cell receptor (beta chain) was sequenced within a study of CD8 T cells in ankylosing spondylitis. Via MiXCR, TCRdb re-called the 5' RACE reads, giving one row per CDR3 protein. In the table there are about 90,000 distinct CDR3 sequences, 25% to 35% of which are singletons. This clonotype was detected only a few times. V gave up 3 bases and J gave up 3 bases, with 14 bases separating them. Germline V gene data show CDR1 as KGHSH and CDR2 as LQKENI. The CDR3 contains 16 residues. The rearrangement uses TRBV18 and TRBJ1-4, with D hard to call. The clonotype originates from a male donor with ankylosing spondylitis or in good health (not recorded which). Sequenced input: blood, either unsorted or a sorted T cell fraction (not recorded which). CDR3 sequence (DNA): TGTGCCAGCTCACCCAACTCGAGGGTACCTAATGAAAAACTGTTTTTT. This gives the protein CASSPNSRVPNEKLFF. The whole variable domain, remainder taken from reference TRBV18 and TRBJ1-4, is NAGVMQNPRHLVRRRGQEARLRCSPMKGHSHVYWYRQLPEEGLKFMVYLQKENIIDESGMPKERFSAEFPKEGPSILRIQQVVRGDSAAYFCASSPNSRVPNEKLFFGSGTQLSVL.